These T cell receptor beta chains were read from a single sample in a study of blood T cells in healthy people across ages. MiXCR, applied by TCRdb to the 5' RACE reads, yields one record per CDR3 protein. The sample includes hundreds of thousands of distinct CDR3 sequences, around 42% seen only once; the top ten take around 18%. The sample consisted of blood. The receptors here all came from a man in his 60s in good health. Each CDR3 is given with its conserved first and last residue. A D gene is named only where the DNA matches it firmly. Clone sizes are given selectively: once, few, many, or a class where the clone is expanded.

j_gene | v_gene | d_gene | abundance | CDR3aa | CDR3nt
TRBJ2-3 | TRBV13 | NA | NA | CASSFRGGGDTQYF | TGTGCCAGCAGCTTCAGGGGGGGGGGAGATACGCAGTATTTT
TRBJ2-3 | TRBV27 | NA | NA | CASTPEGTTSSTDTQYF | TGTGCCAGCACTCCTGAGGGGACCACTTCTAGCACAGATACGCAGTATTTT
TRBJ2-5 | TRBV5-1 | TRBD1 | NA | CASSLGYRGPQETQYF | TGCGCCAGCAGCTTGGGATACAGGGGACCACAAGAGACCCAGTACTTC
TRBJ1-2 | TRBV12-3/TRBV12-4 | NA | NA | CASSYRMANYGYTF | TGTGCCAGCAGTTACCGGATGGCTAACTATGGCTACACCTTC
TRBJ1-5 | TRBV20-1 | TRBD1 | few | CSASRDRGPYSNQPQHF | TGCAGTGCTAGTCGGGACAGGGGACCCTATAGCAATCAGCCCCAGCATTTT
TRBJ2-2 | TRBV12-3/TRBV12-4 | NA | NA | CASSLVGGDTGELFF | TGTGCCAGCAGTTTAGTAGGGGGGGACACCGGGGAGCTGTTTTTT
TRBJ1-4 | TRBV20-1 | NA | few | CSASRLPTNEKLFF | TGCAGTGCTAGCAGACTACCAACTAATGAAAAACTGTTTTTT
TRBJ1-4 | TRBV20-1 | NA | NA | CSARDKIKWEKLFF | TGCAGTGCTAGAGACAAGATCAAGTGGGAAAAACTGTTTTTT
TRBJ2-7 | TRBV10-3 | NA | once | CAISPTPESSYEQYF | TGTGCCATCAGTCCTACACCCGAGAGCTCCTACGAGCAGTACTTC
TRBJ1-5 | TRBV12-3/TRBV12-4 | TRBD1 | NA | CASSLRGTGPQPQHF | TGTGCCAGCAGTTTGCGGGGGACAGGTCCTCAGCCCCAGCATTTT
TRBJ1-6 | TRBV25-1 | TRBD1 | few | CASRSSAGGNSPLHF | TGTGCCAGCAGATCCTCGGCAGGGGGTAATTCACCCCTCCACTTT
TRBJ2-6 | TRBV6-5 | TRBD1 | NA | CASGTAGTGYGANVLTF | TGTGCCAGCGGTACTGCCGGGACAGGGTATGGGGCCAACGTCCTGACTTTC
TRBJ2-3 | TRBV12-3/TRBV12-4 | NA | NA | CASRDQSLRTDTQYF | TGTGCCAGCAGGGACCAGTCTCTTCGGACAGATACGCAGTATTTT
TRBJ1-1 | TRBV7-2 | NA | NA | CASSLVFMNTEAFF | TGTGCCAGCAGCTTAGTCTTCATGAACACTGAAGCTTTCTTT
TRBJ2-2 | TRBV24-1 | NA | NA | CATSDYTGELFF | TGTGCCACCAGCGATTACACCGGGGAGCTGTTTTTT
TRBJ2-7 | TRBV29-1 | NA | few | CSVGWGTYEQYF | TGCAGCGTGGGCTGGGGGACCTACGAGCAGTACTTC
TRBJ1-2 | TRBV5-1 | NA | NA | CASSLLAQASGYTF | TGCGCCAGCAGCTTGCTCGCACAGGCGTCTGGCTACACCTTC
TRBJ2-1 | TRBV29-1 | TRBD2 | NA | CSVEGAGGRTDEQFF | TGCAGCGTTGAGGGGGCTGGCGGGAGGACCGATGAGCAGTTCTTC
TRBJ2-1 | TRBV7-9 | TRBD2 | NA | CASSLEGTTDNEQFF | TGTGCCAGCAGCTTAGAGGGGACTACAGACAATGAGCAGTTCTTC
TRBJ1-5 | TRBV24-1 | NA | few | CATSESGHGHQPQHF | TGTGCCACCAGTGAATCTGGACATGGCCATCAGCCCCAGCATTTT
TRBJ2-4 | TRBV6-2/TRBV6-3 | NA | NA | CASSKGLGGLAKNIQYF | TGTGCCAGCAGTAAGGGTCTAGGTGGGTTAGCCAAAAACATTCAGTACTTC
TRBJ2-1 | TRBV9 | NA | NA | CASSPSLGQVGAQFF | TGTGCCAGCAGCCCATCACTAGGCCAAGTTGGTGCGCAGTTCTTC
TRBJ2-4 | TRBV7-2 | NA | few | CASSRGSELAKNIQYF | TGTGCCAGCAGCCGCGGGTCGGAATTAGCCAAAAACATTCAGTACTTC
TRBJ2-7 | TRBV20-1 | NA | NA | CSAGPRDEQYF | TGCAGTGCTGGACCCCGAGATGAGCAGTACTTC
TRBJ1-1 | TRBV4-3 | TRBD1 | NA | CASSQRTGENTEAFF | TGCGCCAGCAGCCAGAGGACAGGGGAGAACACTGAAGCTTTCTTT
TRBJ2-5 | TRBV6-6 | NA | NA | CASSYDQAVTQYF | TGTGCCAGCAGTTACGATCAGGCTGTGACCCAGTACTTC
TRBJ1-1 | TRBV29-1 | NA | NA | CSVHGRMNTEAFF | TGCAGCGTTCACGGACGGATGAACACTGAAGCTTTCTTT
TRBJ1-2 | TRBV15 | NA | few | CATSRERELGYTF | TGTGCCACCAGCAGAGAAAGGGAGTTGGGCTACACCTTC
TRBJ1-1 | TRBV6-2/TRBV6-3 | NA | NA | CASSYSTGFNTEAFF | TGTGCCAGCAGTTACTCGACAGGTTTTAACACTGAAGCTTTCTTT
TRBJ2-3 | TRBV4-3 | NA | NA | CASSRRDTDTQYF | TGCGCCAGCAGTCGGCGGGACACTGATACGCAGTATTTT
TRBJ2-1 | TRBV4-3 | TRBD1 | NA | CASSPLWQGDSYNEQFF | TGCGCCAGCAGCCCCTTATGGCAGGGGGACTCCTACAATGAGCAGTTCTTC
TRBJ2-3 | TRBV20-1 | TRBD2 | NA | CSARELAGGLTDTQYF | TGCAGTGCTAGAGAGCTAGCGGGGGGGCTCACAGATACGCAGTATTTT
TRBJ1-1 | TRBV9 | NA | NA | CASGGGFGTEAFF | TGTGCCAGCGGCGGAGGTTTCGGCACTGAAGCTTTCTTT
TRBJ2-1 | TRBV6-5 | NA | NA | CASSTTTGTRVDEQFF | TGTGCCAGCAGTACGACAACCGGGACCCGAGTGGATGAGCAGTTCTTC
TRBJ2-7 | TRBV6-2/TRBV6-3 | TRBD1 | NA | CASSWTGTYEQYF | TGTGCCAGCAGTTGGACAGGGACCTACGAGCAGTACTTC
TRBJ2-7 | TRBV3-1 | NA | once | CASSPPGLGFEQYF | TGTGCCAGCAGCCCTCCGGGACTTGGTTTCGAGCAGTACTTC
TRBJ2-5 | TRBV4-1 | NA | few | CASSQEAGAPLTQYF | TGCGCCAGCAGCCAAGAAGCAGGGGCCCCTTTGACCCAGTACTTC
TRBJ2-3 | TRBV6-2/TRBV6-3 | TRBD2 | NA | CASSTRLARQTTDTQYF | TGTGCCAGCAGTACTAGACTAGCGAGGCAAACAACAGATACGCAGTATTTT
TRBJ1-2 | TRBV25-1 | TRBD1 | once | CASSDPTGIDYGYTF | TGTGCCAGCAGTGACCCGACAGGGATAGATTATGGCTACACCTTC
TRBJ2-7 | TRBV4-1 | NA | many | CASSQDGTPNYEQYF | TGCGCCAGCAGCCAAGATGGGACACCCAACTACGAGCAGTACTTC
TRBJ2-3 | TRBV6-2/TRBV6-3 | NA | NA | CASSYQGGRGDTQYF | TGTGCCAGCAGTTACCAGGGGGGGCGAGGAGATACGCAGTATTTT
TRBJ2-5 | TRBV20-1 | TRBD2 | NA | CSAADSGVGRETQYF | TGCAGTGCTGCCGATAGCGGGGTCGGTCGAGAGACCCAGTACTTC
TRBJ1-1 | TRBV4-3 | NA | NA | CASSQDLRGNSEAFF | TGCGCCAGCAGCCAAGATCTTCGGGGTAATTCTGAAGCTTTCTTT
TRBJ2-1 | TRBV12-3/TRBV12-4 | TRBD2 | few | CASSPPTAGGPNEQFF | TGTGCCAGCAGTCCCCCCACAGCGGGGGGGCCCAATGAGCAGTTCTTC
TRBJ2-5 | TRBV29-1 | TRBD1 | NA | CSVEVGTGGQTQYF | TGCAGCGTTGAAGTAGGGACAGGGGGACAGACCCAGTACTTC
TRBJ1-1 | TRBV10-3 | NA | few | CAIRADRNTEAFF | TGTGCCATCAGGGCCGACAGGAACACTGAAGCTTTCTTT
TRBJ2-1 | TRBV15 | NA | NA | CATSRDIDSPTFF | TGTGCCACCAGCAGAGATATCGACAGTCCCACGTTCTTC
TRBJ1-1 | TRBV12-3/TRBV12-4 | TRBD1 | NA | CASSQSRGRWAEAFF | TGTGCCAGCAGCCAGTCCAGGGGGCGCTGGGCTGAAGCTTTCTTT
TRBJ2-7 | TRBV6-5 | NA | many | CASRATYEQYF | TGTGCCAGCAGGGCCACCTACGAGCAGTACTTC
TRBJ1-4 | TRBV20-1 | NA | NA | CSASGVEGEKLFF | TGCAGTGCTAGCGGGGTGGAGGGGGAAAAACTGTTTTTT